This passage covers 26 T cell receptor beta chains from one sample sequenced in a study of blood T cell repertoires in COVID-19. The protocol was immunoSEQ multiplex PCR, while the TCRdb copy is restricted to in-frame clones and leaves out a portion. The repertoire holds approximately 200,000 clones, with around 90% as singletons. Sequencing was done on a sample of PBMCs or T cells enriched from blood (not recorded which). The receptors originated from a man aged 30 to 45 who had recovered from COVID-19.

The V and J genes are TRBV14 and TRBJ1-2, with 7 nucleotides matching TRBD1. Trimming removed 1 base from V and 2 bases from J; junction bases left unmatched: 4. Germline V gives CDR1 SGHDN, CDR2 FVKESK. CDR3 length: 15 amino acids. The CDR3 reads CASSQGQGHNYGYTF. The CDR3 DNA sequence: TGTGCCAGCAGCCAAGGACAGGGACACAACTATGGCTACACCTTC.

Only a few counts were recorded for this clone. V is TRBV19 and J is TRBJ1-1; perhaps TRBD1 as D (5 bases). V was clipped by 7 bases and J by 7 bases, with 10 bases between them. Germline V lookup: CDR1 LNHDA, CDR2 SQIVND (reference sequence). The CDR3 is 11 amino acids. The CDR3 nucleotides are TGTGCCAGTACCCGTCAGGGTGAAGCTTTCTTT. Its translation is CASTRQGEAFF.

V usage is TRBV5-5 and J usage is TRBJ1-6; the D gene is possibly TRBD1 (5 bases). The germline V gene encodes CDR1 SGHKS and CDR2 YYEKEE (reference sequence). The CDR3 spans 15 residues. Trimming removed 5 bases from V and 6 bases from J, with 15 bases in between. In DNA, the CDR3 is TGTGCCAGCAGTTATCCGGGACTAACTAATTCACCCCTCCACTTT. Its protein product is CASSYPGLTNSPLHF.

The CDR3: CASSNRQLYGYTF. CDR3 bases: TGTGCCAGCAGTAACCGACAGCTCTATGGCTACACCTTC. The chain combines TRBV25-1 with TRBJ1-2; TRBD1 might be the D (5 bases). V gave up 5 bases and J gave up 4 bases, with 11 bases separating them. The CDR3 is 13 amino acids. Germline V gene sequence: CDR1 MGHDK, CDR2 SYGVNS.

The chain links TRBV19 to TRBJ2-7; tentatively, D is TRBD1 (7 bases). The germline V and J ends were trimmed by 4 bases and 0 bases, with 13 bases remaining between them. Germline CDR1 and CDR2: LNHDA and SQIVND (reference sequence). The CDR3 has 15 residues. DNA of the CDR3: TGTGCCAGTAGTAGCGGGACAGCGAGCTCCTACGAGCAGTACTTC. Protein: CASSSGTASSYEQYF. The whole variable domain, remainder taken from reference TRBV19 and TRBJ2-7, is DGGITQSPKYLFRKEGQNVTLSCEQNLNHDAMYWYRQDPGQGLRLIYYSQIVNDFQKGDIAEGYSVSREKKESFPLTVTSAQKNPTAFYLCASSSGTASSYEQYFGPGTRLTVT.

The V and J genes are TRBV18 and TRBJ1-2, with 8 bases fitting TRBD1. After removal of 5 bases from V and 2 bases from J, the junction contained 7 bases not matched to a gene. Germline V gene sequence: CDR1 KGHSH, CDR2 LQKENI. The CDR3 is 15 amino acids. The DNA for the CDR3 is TGTGCCAGCTCATCCCAGGGGGCGACAAACTATGGCTACACCTTC. As protein: CASSSQGATNYGYTF.

The rearrangement joins TRBV24-1 to TRBJ2-1; D remains ambiguous. The V end lost 6 bases, the J end lost 9 bases, and 11 bases lay between the germline ends. The CDR3 is made up of 12 amino acids. The germline CDR1 and CDR2 sequences are KGHDR and SFDVKD. CDR3 residues: CATSPVSGEQFF. CDR3 in DNA: TGTGCCACCAGTCCCGTTTCGGGTGAGCAGTTCTTC.

This sequence joins TRBV28 and TRBJ2-7; TRBD1 matches 7 bases. Trimming took 5 bases from V and 9 from J; bases not matched to a gene: 16. Germline V CDR1 and CDR2: MDHEN, SYDVKM. The CDR3 has 15 amino acids. CDR3 sequence reads: CASSPPNRGGGGQYF. The DNA for the CDR3 is TGTGCCAGCAGTCCCCCCAACAGGGGTGGGGGCGGGCAGTACTTC. Using reference TRBV28 and TRBJ2-7 for the parts outside the CDR3, the full variable domain is DVKVTQSSRYLVKRTGEKVFLECVQDMDHENMFWYRQDPGLGLRLIYFSYDVKMKEKGDIPEGYSVSREKKERFSLILESASTNQTSMYLCASSPPNRGGGGQYFGPGTRLTVT.

The CDR3 reads CASSLAGVRTGELFF. The DNA for the CDR3 is TGCGCCAGCAGCCTAGCGGGAGTAAGGACCGGGGAGCTGTTTTTT. The chain employs TRBV4-1 and TRBJ2-2; 9 nucleotides align to TRBD2. Germline assignment: CDR1 MGHRA and CDR2 YSYEKL. The CDR3 runs 15 residues. V lost 4 bases to trimming and J lost 5 bases; unmatched junction nucleotides: 5.

V is TRBV15 and J is TRBJ1-2; a possible D gene is TRBD1 (6 bases). Trimming shortened V by 1 base and J by 4 bases, and 19 bases separated the two germline ends. Germline-derived CDR1 and CDR2 are LNHNV and YYDKDF (reference sequence). The CDR3 is made up of 17 amino acids. The CDR3 nucleotides read TGTGCCACCAGCAGAGTTATCGCCGGACAGTCAGGCTATGGCTACACCTTC. It specifies CATSRVIAGQSGYGYTF.

This clone was detected a few times. This chain uses TRBV29-1 with TRBJ1-4, with 9 nucleotides matching TRBD1. Germline V gene lookup returns CDR1 SQVTM and CDR2 ANQGSEA. V shed 5 bases, J shed 8 bases, and the junction held 6 bases outside the gene matches. The CDR3 loop spans 13 amino acids. For the CDR3, the DNA is TGCAGCGTTAGGACAGGGGAGAGAGAAAAACTGTTTTTT. Translating gives CSVRTGEREKLFF.

The gene calls are TRBV18 and TRBJ1-1; 7 bases match TRBD1. The CDR3 is 14 residues long. J lost 2 bases, V lost 11 bases, and 11 bases had no gene match. Germline lookup yields CDR1 KGHSH and CDR2 LQKENI. The CDR3 loop is CAGVKGAANTEAFF. CDR3 in DNA: TGTGCCGGTGTCAAGGGGGCGGCTAACACTGAAGCTTTCTTT.

The V gene is TRBV30, the J gene TRBJ2-7; D is perhaps TRBD1 (6 bases). Germline V gene data show CDR1 as GTSNPN and CDR2 as SVGIG (reference sequence). This CDR3 has 13 amino acids. Trimming left V 5 bases short and J 4 bases short, with 15 bases between. CDR3 DNA sequence: TGTGCCTGGGGCCGGGACACCCGGTACGAGCAGTACTTC. Protein sequence: CAWGRDTRYEQYF.

Details on this clone: The same CDR3 arises from other DNA sequences in this sample as well. The chain recombines TRBV12-3 or TRBV12-4 with TRBJ1-2, with 9 bases aligning to TRBD1. CDR3 length equals 13 residues. V was pared by 5 bases and J by 5 bases, with 3 bases of the junction left unmatched. CDR3 nucleotide sequence: TGTGCCAGCAGTACAGACAGGGGGTATGGCTACACCTTC. Translated: CASSTDRGYGYTF.

The chain recombines TRBV4-2 with TRBJ2-3, with 9 bases fitting TRBD2. V was clipped by 0 bases and J by 5 bases; unmatched bases: 6. Germline V gene data show CDR1 as LGHNA and CDR2 as YNFKEQ. The CDR3 consists of 16 residues. Here the CDR3 reads CASSQELLAGLDTQYF. The CDR3 DNA sequence: TGTGCCAGCAGCCAAGAATTGCTAGCGGGACTAGATACGCAGTATTTT.

This clone showed up just once. The chain couples TRBV6-1 to TRBJ1-5, with D possibly being TRBD1 (5 bases). CDR1 and CDR2 from the germline V gene are MNHNS and SASEGT. Trimming pared 0 bases from V and 15 bases from J, leaving 12 bases between. CDR3 length: 12 residues. The CDR3 reads CASSEATGGRHF. As DNA, the CDR3 is TGTGCCAGCAGTGAAGCCACGGGGGGACGGCATTTT.

CDR3 protein: CASSPPGFGGDGYTF. In nucleotides, the CDR3 is TGTGCCAGCAGCCCCCCGGGATTCGGGGGAGATGGCTACACCTTC. The genes are TRBV5-6 and TRBJ1-2; TRBD1 is a possible D gene (5 bases). The germline gives CDR1 SGHDT, CDR2 YYEEEE. CDR3 length equals 15 residues. Trimming cost V 4 bases and J 6 bases, with 19 bases left between them.

The chain links TRBV6-1 to TRBJ1-1; D is perhaps TRBD1 (5 bases). Germline CDR1 reads MNHNS; CDR2 reads SASEGT. With 2 bases removed from V and 11 bases from J, the gap between germline ends came to 18 bases. The CDR3 loop spans 14 amino acids. CDR3 protein: CASSEYGGGRRAFF. The CDR3 DNA reads TGTGCCAGCAGTGAATATGGGGGGGGTAGGAGGGCTTTCTTT.

A remark on this clone: Other DNA sequences in this sample translate to the same CDR3. The genes are TRBV6-5 and TRBJ2-7, with D possibly being TRBD2 (5 bases). The germline V gene encodes CDR1 MNHEY and CDR2 SVGAGI. The V end was cut by 0 bases, the J end by 4 bases, with 10 bases between. The CDR3 is 14 amino acids. The CDR3 sequence: CASSYSRDTYEQYF. In DNA form, the CDR3 reads TGTGCCAGCAGTTACTCGAGGGATACGTACGAGCAGTACTTC.

The chain has TRBV10-3 and TRBJ1-2, with D possibly TRBD1 on 6 matching bases. Germline assignment: CDR1 ENHRY and CDR2 SYGVKD. The CDR3 sequence is 14 residues long. V lost 6 bases, J lost 2 bases, and 13 bases lay in between. As DNA, the CDR3 is TGTGCCATCAGGGGGGCGGATAGGAACTATGGCTACACCTTC. It is translated as CAIRGADRNYGYTF.

The chain uses TRBV7-8 and TRBJ1-4; D remains unclear. Germline CDR1 is SGHVS and CDR2 is FQNEAQ. Deletions cut 1 base from V and 10 bases from J, with 13 bases between. The CDR3 sequence is 14 residues long. DNA for the CDR3: TGTGCCAGCAGCTTAGAACGCGGAGCGGGAAAACTGTTTTTT. Its translation is CASSLERGAGKLFF.

V is TRBV19 and J is TRBJ1-2; possible D gene TRBD1, 6 bases. The CDR3 has 12 residues. Germline V CDR1 and CDR2: LNHDA, SQIVND (reference sequence). V was pared by 9 bases and J by 5 bases, with 13 bases between. For the CDR3, the DNA is TGTGCCAGCCTGACAGGCTATTATGGCTACACCTTC. It translates to CASLTGYYGYTF.

This chain joins TRBV9 and TRBJ1-4; D may be TRBD1 (5 bases). The CDR3 covers 16 residues. V dropped 0 bases and J dropped 2 bases, with 11 bases sitting between them. Germline V CDR1 and CDR2: SGDLS, YYNGEE. The CDR3 coding sequence is TGTGCCAGCAGCGTAGGTGTTGGGGGGACTAATGAAAAACTGTTTTTT. Its translation: CASSVGVGGTNEKLFF.

V and J are TRBV19 and TRBJ2-7, with D possibly being TRBD1 (6 bases). V shed 6 bases and J shed 4 bases, with 13 bases lying between them. Per germline, CDR1 LNHDA and CDR2 SQIVND (reference sequence). The CDR3 extends over 13 amino acids. The CDR3 loop reads CASSQTQGYEQYF. In DNA form, the CDR3 reads TGTGCCAGTAGCCAAACGCAGGGGTACGAGCAGTACTTC.

This clone has just one count. The J gene is TRBJ2-7, the V gene TRBV19; 7 nucleotides agree with TRBD1. V shed 5 bases, J shed 1 base, and the junction held 5 bases outside the gene matches. Germline-derived CDR1 and CDR2 are LNHDA and SQIVND (reference sequence). This CDR3 is 14 amino acids long. CDR3 sequence reads: CASSGEGQSYEQYF. CDR3 nucleotide sequence: TGTGCCAGTAGTGGCGAGGGACAGTCCTACGAGCAGTACTTC.

The rearrangement links TRBV11-2 to TRBJ2-1; perhaps TRBD1 as D (6 bases). Germline lookup yields CDR1 SGHAT and CDR2 FQNNGV. The CDR3 has 13 amino acids. Trimming shortened V by 1 base and J by 9 bases, and 10 bases separated the two germline ends. CDR3 residues: CASSLGDTTEQFF. The DNA of the CDR3 is TGTGCCAGCAGCTTAGGGGACACCACTGAGCAGTTCTTC.